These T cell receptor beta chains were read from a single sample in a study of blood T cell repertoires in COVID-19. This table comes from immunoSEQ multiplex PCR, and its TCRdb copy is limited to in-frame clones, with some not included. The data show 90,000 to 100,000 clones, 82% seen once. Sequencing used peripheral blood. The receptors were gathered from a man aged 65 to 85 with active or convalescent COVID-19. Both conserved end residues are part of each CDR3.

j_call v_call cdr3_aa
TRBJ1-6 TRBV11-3 CASSSGTNSPLHF
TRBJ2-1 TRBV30 CACSPGTSIYNEQFF
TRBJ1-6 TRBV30 CAWTTDGSRNSPLHF
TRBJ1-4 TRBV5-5 CASSSTGETNEKLFF
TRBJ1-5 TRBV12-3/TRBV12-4 CASSQQNQPQHF
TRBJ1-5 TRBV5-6 CASSNWDGRQPQHF
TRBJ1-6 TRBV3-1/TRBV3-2 CASSQDSLNSPLHF
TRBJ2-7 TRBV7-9 CASSPTWTTRLQYEQYF
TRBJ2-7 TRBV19 CASSKSAGSTSYEQYF
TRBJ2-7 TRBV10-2 CASSENRGAPRVEQYF
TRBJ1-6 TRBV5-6 CASGSESADSPLHF
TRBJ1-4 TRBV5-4 CASSAAGTGTEKLFF
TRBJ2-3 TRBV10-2 CASSPPGDTQYF
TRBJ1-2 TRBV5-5 CASSLVVTGEKNYGYTF
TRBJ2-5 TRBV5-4 CASRLVRDSPTQYF
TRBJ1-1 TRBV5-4 CASSLSPGMGTEAFF
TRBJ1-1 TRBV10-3 CAISESAGAVVNTEAFF
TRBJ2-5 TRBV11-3 CASSLGRTSGTEETQYF
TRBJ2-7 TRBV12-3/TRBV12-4 CASSSGYEQYF
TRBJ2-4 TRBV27 CASSLGGIAKNIQYF
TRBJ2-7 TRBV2 CASSEALRQRGGSYEQYF
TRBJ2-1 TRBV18 CASSPAREGDNEQFF
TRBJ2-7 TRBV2 CASSEGSGGAPDEQYF
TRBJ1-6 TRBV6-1 CASSEPGGRNNSPLHF
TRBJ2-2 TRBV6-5 CASRRGATGELFF